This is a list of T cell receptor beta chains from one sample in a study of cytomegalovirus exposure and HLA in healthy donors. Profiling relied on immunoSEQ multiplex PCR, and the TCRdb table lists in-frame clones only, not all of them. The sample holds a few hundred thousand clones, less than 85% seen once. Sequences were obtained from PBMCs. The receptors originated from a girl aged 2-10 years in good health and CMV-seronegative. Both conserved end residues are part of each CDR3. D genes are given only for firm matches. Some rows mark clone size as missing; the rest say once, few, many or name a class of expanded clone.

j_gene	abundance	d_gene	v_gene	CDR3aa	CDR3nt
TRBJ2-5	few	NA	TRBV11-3	CASSLNSRGAGETQYF	TGTGCCAGCAGCTTAAATTCTCGGGGGGCGGGAGAGACCCAGTACTTC
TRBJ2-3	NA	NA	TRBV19	CASSPRELRGTDTQYF	TGTGCCAGTAGTCCCCGGGAGCTAAGGGGCACAGATACGCAGTATTTT
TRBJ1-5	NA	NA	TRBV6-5	CASSFDPGSKPQHF	TGTGCCAGCAGTTTTGATCCAGGGTCCAAGCCCCAGCATTTT
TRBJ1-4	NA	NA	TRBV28	CASLGQGYEKLFF	TGTGCCAGCCTGGGGCAGGGGTATGAAAAACTGTTTTTT
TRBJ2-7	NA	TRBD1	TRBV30	CAWSEGAWEQYF	TGTGCCTGGAGTGAGGGGGCGTGGGAGCAGTACTTC
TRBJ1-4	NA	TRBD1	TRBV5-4	CASSLHAGGNEKLFF	TGTGCCAGCAGCCTACACGCAGGGGGGAATGAAAAACTGTTTTTT
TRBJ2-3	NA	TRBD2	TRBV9	CASSVLSGMSGTSLNTQYF	TGTGCCAGCAGCGTATTATCAGGGATGAGCGGGACTAGCTTGAATACGCAGTATTTT
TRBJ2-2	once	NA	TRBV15	CATSREIGRAGELFF	TGTGCCACCAGCAGGGAAATAGGCCGGGCCGGGGAGCTGTTTTTT
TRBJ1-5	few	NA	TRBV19	CASSDSGGTQHF	TGTGCCAGTAGTGACTCGGGGGGGACCCAGCATTTT
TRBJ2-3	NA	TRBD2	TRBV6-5	CASRGLAGLDTQYF	TGTGCCAGCAGGGGACTAGCGGGATTAGATACGCAGTATTTT
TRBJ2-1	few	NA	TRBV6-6	CASSYRREGNEQFF	TGTGCCAGCAGTTACAGGAGGGAAGGCAATGAGCAGTTCTTC
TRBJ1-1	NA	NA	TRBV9	CASSGQGHTEAFF	TGTGCCAGCAGCGGGCAGGGGCACACTGAAGCTTTCTTT
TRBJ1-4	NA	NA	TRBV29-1	CSGSSVDEKLFF	TGCAGCGGGAGCAGCGTGGATGAAAAACTGTTTTTT
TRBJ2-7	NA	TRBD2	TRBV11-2	CASTLLGGGDEQYF	TGTGCCAGCACCCTGCTCGGGGGGGGCGACGAGCAGTACTTC
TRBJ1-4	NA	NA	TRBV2	CASRRGENEKLFF	TGTGCCAGCAGGCGGGGGGAGAATGAAAAACTGTTTTTT
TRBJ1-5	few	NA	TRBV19	CASSIDTASNQPQHF	TGTGCCAGTAGTATAGATACTGCTAGCAATCAGCCCCAGCATTTT
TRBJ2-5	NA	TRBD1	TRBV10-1	CASFTGTGGCETQYF	TGCGCCAGTTTTACCGGGACAGGGGGCTGTGAGACCCAGTACTTC
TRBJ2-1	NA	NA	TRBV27	CASSPVGGGPPVSEQFF	TGTGCCAGCAGTCCAGTAGGGGGAGGGCCACCCGTAAGTGAGCAGTTCTTC
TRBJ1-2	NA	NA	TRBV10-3	CAISGSVGDYGYTF	TGTGCCATCAGTGGGAGTGTGGGTGACTATGGCTACACCTTC
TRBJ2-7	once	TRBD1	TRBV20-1	CSAGQGAAQYF	TGCAGTGCTGGGCAGGGGGCGGCGCAGTACTTC
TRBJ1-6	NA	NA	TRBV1	CTSSQGDRGLSPLHF	TGCACCAGCAGCCAGGGTGACAGGGGGCTTTCACCCCTCCACTTT
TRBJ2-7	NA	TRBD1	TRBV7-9	CASSSDVSDRVYEQYF	TGTGCCAGCAGCTCAGACGTGTCGGACAGGGTTTACGAGCAGTACTTC
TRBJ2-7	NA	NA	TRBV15	CATSRDRGGYEQYF	TGTGCCACCAGCAGAGATCGAGGGGGCTACGAGCAGTACTTC
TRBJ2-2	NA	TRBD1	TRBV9	CASSVGSLGTGGRNTGELFF	TGTGCCAGCAGCGTTGGTTCATTAGGGACAGGGGGCCGCAACACCGGGGAGCTGTTTTTT
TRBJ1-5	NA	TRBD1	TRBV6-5	CASSPGTGGNQPQHF	TGTGCCAGCAGCCCAGGGACAGGGGGTAATCAGCCCCAGCATTTT
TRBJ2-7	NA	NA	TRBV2	CASEAAVENEQYF	TGTGCCAGCGAGGCAGCAGTGGAGAACGAGCAGTACTTC
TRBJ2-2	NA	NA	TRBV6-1	CATAIALSAGELFF	TGTGCCACCGCAATAGCGTTGTCGGCCGGGGAGCTGTTTTTT
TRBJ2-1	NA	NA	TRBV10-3	CAIGLARDNEQFF	TGTGCCATCGGGCTAGCGAGAGACAATGAGCAGTTCTTC
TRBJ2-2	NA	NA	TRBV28	CASSSGQRGELFF	TGTGCCAGCAGTTCCGGACAACGCGGGGAGCTGTTTTTT
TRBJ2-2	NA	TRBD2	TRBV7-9	CASSPERGVNTGELFF	TGTGCCAGCAGCCCGGAGCGGGGGGTGAACACCGGGGAGCTGTTTTTT
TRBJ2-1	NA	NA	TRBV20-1	CSATDEQFF	TGCAGTGCTACGGATGAGCAGTTCTTC
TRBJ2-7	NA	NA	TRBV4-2	CASSQVGGDSSYEQYF	TGTGCCAGCAGCCAAGTGGGCGGGGACAGCTCCTACGAGCAGTACTTC
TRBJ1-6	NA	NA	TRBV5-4	CASSLDSESPLHF	TGTGCCAGCAGCTTGGATTCAGAATCACCCCTCCACTTT
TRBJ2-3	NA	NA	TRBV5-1	CASSFGELTDTQYF	TGCGCCAGCAGCTTCGGGGAACTCACAGATACGCAGTATTTT
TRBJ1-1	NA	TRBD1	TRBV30	CAWSAGGTNTEAFF	TGTGCCTGGAGTGCAGGGGGCACGAACACTGAAGCTTTCTTT
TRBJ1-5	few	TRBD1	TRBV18	CASSPRTGSDQPQHF	TGTGCCAGCTCACCCAGGACAGGGTCGGATCAGCCCCAGCATTTT
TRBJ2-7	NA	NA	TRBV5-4	CASSLRGRYEQYF	TGTGCCAGCAGCTTGCGGGGTCGCTACGAGCAGTACTTC
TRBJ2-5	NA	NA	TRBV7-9	CSSSYPRGKGPEETQYF	TGTTCCAGCAGCTACCCACGGGGGAAAGGACCGGAGGAGACCCAGTACTTC
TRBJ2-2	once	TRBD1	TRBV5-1	CASSFVQGSGELFF	TGCGCCAGCAGCTTTGTACAGGGGAGCGGGGAGCTGTTTTTT
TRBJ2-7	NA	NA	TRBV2	CATFYREGHEQYF	TGTGCCACCTTTTACAGGGAGGGGCACGAGCAGTACTTC
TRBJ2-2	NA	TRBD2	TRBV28	CASSSRRLRGGLRWELFF	TGTGCCAGCAGTTCCCGAAGGTTGCGGGGGGGGCTTAGATGGGAGCTGTTTTTT
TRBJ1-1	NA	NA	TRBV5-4	CASSFRGTEAFF	TGTGCCAGCAGTTTCAGGGGCACTGAAGCTTTCTTT
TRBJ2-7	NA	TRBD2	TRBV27	CASSVLAGGDEQYF	TGTGCCAGCAGCGTTCTAGCGGGAGGGGATGAGCAGTACTTC
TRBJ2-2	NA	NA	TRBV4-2	CASSQEGGDRYGAGELFF	TGTGCCAGCAGCCAAGAGGGGGGTGATAGGTATGGGGCAGGGGAGCTGTTTTTT
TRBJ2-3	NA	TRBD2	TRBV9	CASSRRGASTDTQYF	TGTGCCAGCAGCCGGCGGGGGGCCAGCACAGATACGCAGTATTTT
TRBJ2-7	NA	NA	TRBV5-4	CASSLGRDQTYEQYF	TGTGCCAGCAGCTTGGGGAGGGACCAAACCTACGAGCAGTACTTC
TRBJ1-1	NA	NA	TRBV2	CASSPGGRAEAFF	TGTGCCAGCAGTCCCGGGGGGAGGGCTGAAGCTTTCTTT
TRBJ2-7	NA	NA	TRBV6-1	CASSEPGGLRSYEQYF	TGTGCCAGCAGTGAACCCGGGGGACTCCGGTCCTACGAGCAGTACTTC
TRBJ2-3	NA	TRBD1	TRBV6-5	CASSYSTGISDTQYF	TGTGCCAGCAGTTACTCGACAGGGATTAGCGATACGCAGTATTTT
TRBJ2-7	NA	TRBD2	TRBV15	CATSSLGGVAGGIYEQYF	TGTGCCACCAGCAGCCTCGGGGGGGTAGCGGGAGGAATCTACGAGCAGTACTTC
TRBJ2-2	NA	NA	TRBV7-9	CASSLDGGTGELFF	TGTGCCAGCAGCTTAGATGGGGGGACCGGGGAGCTGTTTTTT
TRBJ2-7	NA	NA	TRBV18	CASSSLMGLRGIEQYF	TGTGCCAGCTCAAGCCTCATGGGCTTGAGAGGGATCGAGCAGTACTTC
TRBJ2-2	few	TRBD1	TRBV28	CASLTGGTGELFF	TGTGCCAGTCTAACAGGGGGCACCGGGGAGCTGTTTTTT